Presented here are 11 T cell receptor beta chains from one specimen sequenced in a study of response to subunit inactivated influenza vaccine. TCRdb itself ran the RT-PCR reads through MiXCR, one entry per CDR3 protein. The sample has roughly 170,000 distinct CDR3 sequences, about 9.3% seen once. The starting material was non-naive T cells sorted from PBMCs, obtained on the day of vaccination. The receptors here all came from a man aged 50 or older who received an inactivated influenza vaccine.

The genes are TRBV7-3 and TRBJ2-2; D is uncertain. The length of the CDR3 is 13 residues. Trimming took off 6 bases at V and 0 bases at J, with 5 bases between the two ends. Germline CDR1 reads SGHTA; CDR2 reads FQGTGA. The CDR3 loop is CASSNTNTGELFF. In nucleotides, the CDR3 is TGTGCCAGCAGTAACACGAACACCGGGGAGCTGTTTTTT.

This clonotype was seen more than once but under ten times. J is TRBJ2-1 and V is TRBV6-1; the match to TRBD2 covers 13 bases. The length of the CDR3 is 16 residues. Per the germline V gene, CDR1 is MNHNS and CDR2 is SASEGT. Unmatched junction bases numbered 11, after V lost 7 bases and J lost 8 bases. This CDR3 reads CASTTRLAGGSDEQFF. CDR3 coding DNA: TGTGCCAGCACCACTAGACTAGCGGGGGGATCTGATGAGCAGTTCTTC.

The chain recombines TRBV7-9 with TRBJ1-3, with D maybe TRBD1 (5 bases). The CDR3 is 15 residues long. The V end lost 4 bases, the J end lost 9 bases, and 19 bases lay between the germline ends. Germline V gene data show CDR1 as SEHNR and CDR2 as FQNEAQ (reference sequence). The CDR3 is CASSSKGLGPVTIYF. The CDR3 DNA follows: TGTGCCAGCAGCTCCAAGGGACTTGGTCCGGTCACCATATATTTT.

In its sample, this clonotype was seen many times. The rearrangement joins TRBV4-3 to TRBJ2-7, with D unclear. Germline V lookup: CDR1 LGHNA, CDR2 YSLEER. The CDR3 totals 13 residues. V dropped 1 base and J dropped 5 bases, with 9 bases sitting between them. This CDR3 reads CASSQVSGNEQYF. CDR3 bases: TGCGCCAGCAGCCAAGTTTCTGGGAACGAGCAGTACTTC.

This clonotype was found a few times. The V and J genes are TRBV5-1 and TRBJ1-1; 9 bases are a match to TRBD1. V was clipped by 4 bases and J by 4 bases; unmatched bases: 8. CDR1 SGHRS and CDR2 YFSETQ come from the germline V gene. CDR3 length equals 15 residues. The CDR3 DNA sequence: TGCGCCAGCAGCGAACAGGGGGCGCCTGGCACTGAAGCTTTCTTT. It yields the protein CASSEQGAPGTEAFF. The full variable domain, completed using reference TRBV5-1 and TRBJ1-1, is KAGVTQTPRYLIKTRGQQVTLSCSPISGHRSVSWYQQTPGQGLQFLFEYFSETQRNKGNFPGRFSGRQFSNSRSEMNVSTLELGDSALYLCASSEQGAPGTEAFFGQGTRLTVV.

In its sample, this clonotype was seen many times. This chain joins TRBV20-1 and TRBJ1-6; D might be TRBD1 (6 bases). In germline, CDR1 is DFQATT, CDR2 SNEGSKA (reference sequence). V was pared by 6 bases and J by 7 bases, with 19 bases between. This CDR3 contains 15 residues. The CDR3 DNA follows: TGCAGTGCGAGTGTAAGGACAGTGGGGAATTCACCCCTCCACTTT. It encodes CSASVRTVGNSPLHF.

This rearrangement joins TRBV5-4 to TRBJ2-2; D possibly corresponds to TRBD1 (6 bases). The ends were cut back, 2 bases at V and 5 bases at J, with 13 bases in the middle. The CDR3 is made up of 15 amino acids. Germline V gene data show CDR1 as SGHNT and CDR2 as YYREEE (reference sequence). The CDR3 here is CASSFQTGSTGELFF. CDR3 nucleotide sequence: TGTGCCAGCAGCTTTCAAACAGGGAGTACCGGGGAGCTGTTTTTT. Full variable domain (outside the CDR3, taken from reference TRBV5-4 and TRBJ2-2): ETGVTQSPTHLIKTRGQQVTLRCSSQSGHNTVSWYQQALGQGPQFIFQYYREEENGRGNFPPRFSGLQFPNYSSELNVNALELDDSALYLCASSFQTGSTGELFFGEGSRLTVL.

The V gene is TRBV5-6, the J gene TRBJ1-5; D gene unclear. The CDR3 covers 15 residues. CDR1 is SGHDT and CDR2 is YYEEEE in the germline V gene. Trimming removed 0 bases at V and 6 bases at J, with 13 bases between. The CDR3 nucleotides read TGTGCCAGCAGCTTGGCGGGGAGTCGGAGTCAGCCCCAGCATTTT. This encodes CASSLAGSRSQPQHF. The full variable domain, rest sourced from reference TRBV5-6 and TRBJ1-5, is DAGVTQSPTHLIKTRGQQVTLRCSPKSGHDTVSWYQQALGQGPQFIFQYYEEEERQRGNFPDRFSGHQFPNYSSELNVNALLLGDSALYLCASSLAGSRSQPQHFGDGTRLSIL.

This clonotype appeared many times. This chain uses TRBV5-1 with TRBJ2-1; weak D call: TRBD2 (6 bases). The CDR3 extends over 12 amino acids. The germline gives CDR1 SGHRS, CDR2 YFSETQ. V dropped 0 bases and J dropped 15 bases, with 13 bases sitting between them. CDR3 sequence (DNA): TGCGCCAGCAGCTTGGCCCCGGGGGTGATGTTCTTC. Residues: CASSLAPGVMFF. Full variable domain (rest looked up from reference TRBV5-1 and TRBJ2-1): KAGVTQTPRYLIKTRGQQVTLSCSPISGHRSVSWYQQTPGQGLQFLFEYFSETQRNKGNFPGRFSGRQFSNSRSEMNVSTLELGDSALYLCASSLAPGVMFFGPGTRLTVL.

V gene TRBV12-3 or TRBV12-4 combines with J gene TRBJ1-1; a possible D gene is TRBD1 (5 bases). Trimming pared 6 bases from V and 5 bases from J, leaving 19 bases between. The CDR3 consists of 15 residues. This CDR3 is CASRHTGSGGTEAFF. The CDR3 DNA reads TGTGCCAGCAGACACACAGGATCAGGAGGAACTGAAGCTTTCTTT.

This clonotype was found many times. The CDR3 DNA is TGTGCCAGCAGCAAGAAATCGTCTCGGAACACTGAAGCTTTCTTT. This sequence encodes CASSKKSSRNTEAFF. The chain employs TRBV7-2 and TRBJ1-1; D not certain. This CDR3 spans 15 amino acids. V was cut by 5 bases and J by 1 base, with 14 bases left in between. The germline V gene encodes CDR1 SGHTA and CDR2 FQGNSA.